This paragraph covers one TCR beta chain sequence. This specimen comes from a study of blood T cell repertoires in COVID-19. Study-level background: Sites in the United States, Italy and Spain provided acute and convalescent COVID-19 samples. Nucleic acid was either cDNA or gDNA, and it came from T cells, B-cell-depleted T cells, or PBMCs.

This CDR3 spans 16 amino acids. Germline CDR1 reads LNHDA; CDR2 reads SQIVND (reference sequence). The junction had 17 bases not matched to a gene; V was cut back by 8 bases and J by 8 bases. Authors' analysis steps: Counts of nucleated cells, estimated from reference gene primer amplification, were obtained. Assay: immunoSEQ multiplex PCR; the TCRdb copy retains only in-frame clones and omits some. Clone size and V and J calls were adopted from that table, with D and trimming inferred from the DNA. The table lists about 85,000 clones, about four fifths of them singletons. V and J are TRBV19 and TRBJ2-1, with 8 bases identical to TRBD2. The clonotype was recovered from an elderly woman with acute or convalescent COVID-19. Sequencing used peripheral blood. The CDR3 DNA sequence: TGTGCCAGTTCCAATTGGGGGTGGGGGACTAGGGATGAGCAGTTCTTC. Amino acid sequence: CASSNWGWGTRDEQFF. The variable domain in full, with the rest retrieved from reference TRBV19 and TRBJ2-1, is DGGITQSPKYLFRKEGQNVTLSCEQNLNHDAMYWYRQDPGQGLRLIYYSQIVNDFQKGDIAEGYSVSREKKESFPLTVTSAQKNPTAFYLCASSNWGWGTRDEQFFGPGTRLTVL.